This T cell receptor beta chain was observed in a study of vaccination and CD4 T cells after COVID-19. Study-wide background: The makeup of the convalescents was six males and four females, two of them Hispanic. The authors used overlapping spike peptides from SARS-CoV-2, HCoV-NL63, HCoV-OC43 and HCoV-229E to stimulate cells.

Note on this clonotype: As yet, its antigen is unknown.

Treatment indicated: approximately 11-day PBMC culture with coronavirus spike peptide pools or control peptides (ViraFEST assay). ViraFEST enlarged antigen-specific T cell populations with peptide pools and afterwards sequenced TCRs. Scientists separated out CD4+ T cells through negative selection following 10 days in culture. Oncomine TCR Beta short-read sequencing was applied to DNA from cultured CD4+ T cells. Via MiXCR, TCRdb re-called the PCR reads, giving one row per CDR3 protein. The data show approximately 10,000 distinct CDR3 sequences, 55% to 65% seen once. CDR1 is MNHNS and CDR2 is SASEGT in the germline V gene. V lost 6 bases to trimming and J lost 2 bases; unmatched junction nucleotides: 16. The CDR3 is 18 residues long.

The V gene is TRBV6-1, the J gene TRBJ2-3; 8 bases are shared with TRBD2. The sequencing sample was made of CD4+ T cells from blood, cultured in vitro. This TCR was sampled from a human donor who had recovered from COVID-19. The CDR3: CASSSGGGRLWVTDTQYF. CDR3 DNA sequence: TGTGCCAGCAGCTCGGGGGGCGGGAGGCTTTGGGTCACAGATACGCAGTATTTT.